Below, 6 T cell receptor beta chains from the same sample are listed, as sequenced in a study of blood T cell repertoires in COVID-19. Data came from immunoSEQ multiplex PCR; TCRdb stores just in-frame clones and leaves some out. The data contain 200,000 to 250,000 clones, around 88% of them singletons. The sequencing input was peripheral blood. The receptors originated from a woman in her 30s with COVID-19, enrolled during active disease.

The V call is TRBV28, the J call TRBJ2-3; TRBD2 aligns across 10 bases. The V segment lost 4 bases and the J segment 3 bases; nucleotides outside the gene matches: 7. Germline assignment: CDR1 MDHEN and CDR2 SYDVKM. The CDR3 has 16 amino acids. The CDR3 here is CASSSTQREGTDTQYF. The CDR3 nucleotides read TGTGCCAGCAGTTCCACCCAGCGGGAGGGGACAGATACGCAGTATTTT.

The rearrangement joins TRBV6-5 to TRBJ1-2; possibly TRBD1 for D (5 bases). Trimming removed 2 bases at V and 4 bases at J, with 11 bases between. CDR1 and CDR2 (germline): MNHEY, SVGAGI. The CDR3 covers 14 residues. CDR3 DNA: TGTGCCAGCAGTTACACGGACAAAGGCTATGGCTACACCTTC. Residues: CASSYTDKGYGYTF.

The chain is built from TRBV6-1 and TRBJ1-3; 9 bases align to TRBD1. Trimming cost V 4 bases and J 0 bases; bases outside gene matches: 4. The germline V gene encodes CDR1 MNHNS and CDR2 SASEGT. This CDR3 is built from 16 residues. The CDR3 DNA follows: TGTGCCAGCAGTGGTCCGACAGGGGGCTCTGGAAACACCATATATTTT. Translated, it gives CASSGPTGGSGNTIYF.

The rearrangement uses TRBV4-1 and TRBJ1-2; TRBD1 matches 9 bases. CDR1 and CDR2 (germline): MGHRA, YSYEKL. The CDR3 is 16 residues long. The ends lost 0 bases at V and 3 bases at J; junction bases unmatched: 5. Written as DNA, the CDR3 is TGCGCCAGCAGCCAAGATTTACAGGGGGCTTACTATGGCTACACCTTC. Translated: CASSQDLQGAYYGYTF.

The chain combines TRBV28 with TRBJ1-1; D ambiguous. The CDR3 length is 15 residues. The germline CDR1 and CDR2 sequences are MDHEN and SYDVKM. V shed 4 bases and J shed 4 bases, with 16 bases lying between them. This CDR3 reads CASSYRPVHRTEAFF. CDR3 DNA sequence: TGTGCCAGCAGTTACAGACCCGTTCATCGCACTGAAGCTTTCTTT.

J is TRBJ2-7 and V is TRBV28; 10 bases align to TRBD2. The V and J ends lost 4 bases and 4 bases, in that order; junction bases with no gene match: 10. Germline V gene lookup returns CDR1 MDHEN and CDR2 SYDVKM. The length of the CDR3 is 16 residues. DNA of the CDR3: TGTGCCAGCAGTTCGAGCGGGGGGGCTTATAGGTACGAGCAGTACTTC. It is translated as CASSSSGGAYRYEQYF. Complete variable domain (other parts from reference TRBV28 and TRBJ2-7): DVKVTQSSRYLVKRTGEKVFLECVQDMDHENMFWYRQDPGLGLRLIYFSYDVKMKEKGDIPEGYSVSREKKERFSLILESASTNQTSMYLCASSSSGGAYRYEQYFGPGTRLTVT.